Sequencing of this TCR beta chain was carried out in a study of tumor and adjacent non-tumor tissue in lung cancer (dated by TCRdb to 2016 to 2019). Concerning the study at large: The cohort included about a dozen adenocarcinoma, 2 squamous cell carcinoma and 1 small cell lung cancer patients. The roughly 15 patients were aged about 30 to 76 years, included about ten men and 5 women, and had TNM stage I to III disease. Sequencing produced 125,075,908 productive TCRbeta reads in total, an average of approximately 3.9 million reads per sample. Using bulk TCRbeta repertoires from 15 lung cancer patients, the study set lung tumor tissue side by side with matched distant non-tumor lung tissue. For each patient, one tumor sample and one normal lung sample were taken, giving around 30 paired specimens that underwent TCRbeta CDR3 sequencing. Here is what the overall study found, with its caveats: Neither the sequencing platform nor unique molecular identifiers are mentioned in the methods. Peripheral blood was not sequenced, so blood TCRbeta repertoires in these lung cancer patients were not examined. With only around 15 patients in the cohort, the authors noted that larger samples and more detailed clinical data are needed. The top 100 clones made up a significantly larger cumulative share of the repertoire in normal lung than in tumor tissue. TCR diversity (inverse Simpson) was significantly higher in tumor than in normal lung tissue (431.37 vs 166.20, P = 0.0075, Mann-Whitney U test). TCR diversity was significantly higher in younger patients, and greater tumor TCR diversity was associated with shorter overall survival and shorter disease-free survival.

The library was made by multiplex PCR. TCRdb shows the sequencer as Illumina HiSeq 2500. TCRbeta libraries were constructed through three rounds of nested PCR with primers (Table S4) according to protocols adapted from ARM-PCR. Before sequencing, PCR products in the 200-500 bp range were cut out of the gel and cleaned up using the QIAquick gel extraction kit. The study's processing was this. Reads were cleaned using Trimmomatic, were merged into complete CDR3 sequences using FLASH, and were assigned to V(D)J germline segments using MiTCR. Clonal diversity was computed as the inverse Simpson's index with VDJtools. Productive reads were defined as in-frame sequences without a premature stop codon. In-frame beta chains were kept once TCRdb had trimmed the public reads at Q25 with fastp and called clones with MiXCR. Rows matching on CDR3 protein sequence are summarized as one entry with the most common DNA and genes. The V and J calls and clone size come from TCRdb's table, not from the authors' own analysis. Within this sample are some 120,000 distinct CDR3 sequences, with 60% to 70% of them counted one time only. Around 13% of the sample is taken by the ten largest.

Concerning this clonotype itself: No antigen is known for it. One junction end does not reproduce the germline sequence, and a read error may be involved.

Bulk unsorted tissue served as the source for RNA extraction, and RNA quality was assessed using a NanoDrop ND-1000 and an Agilent 2100. Newly diagnosed lung cancer patients without prior chemotherapy who had been admitted for thoracic surgery in China between August and November 2014 were enrolled as donors. Patients who had received previous radiotherapy or chemotherapy, or who had another concurrent cancer, were excluded from the study. Surgical tissue pieces of roughly 1-2.2 cm3 were preserved in RNAlater solution and were kept at -80 degrees C until use. Sequencing was carried out using lung tumor tissue. The clonotype was recovered from a man in his thirties or forties with non-small cell lung cancer.

This receptor carries the CDR3 CSAKDRVRGSIDTQYF. The sequenced DNA is TGCAGTGCTAAAGACCGGGTGCGGGGGAGCATAGATACGCAGTATTTT. The sequence joins TRBV20-1 to TRBJ2-3, with 7 bases aligning to TRBD2. Based on the germline V gene (reference sequence), the CDR1 and CDR2 sequences are DFQATT and SNEGSKA. Its CDR3 holds 16 amino acids, cysteine through phenylalanine. The DNA shown is the 48-base CDR3, in frame from base 1.